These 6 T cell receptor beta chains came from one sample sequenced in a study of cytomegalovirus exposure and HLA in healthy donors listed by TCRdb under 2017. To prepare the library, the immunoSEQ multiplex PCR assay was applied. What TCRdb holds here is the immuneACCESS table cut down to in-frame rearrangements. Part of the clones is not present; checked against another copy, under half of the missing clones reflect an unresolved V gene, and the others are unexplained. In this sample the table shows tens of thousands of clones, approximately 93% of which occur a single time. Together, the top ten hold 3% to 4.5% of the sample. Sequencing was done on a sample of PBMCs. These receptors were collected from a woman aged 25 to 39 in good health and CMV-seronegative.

CDR3 bases: TGTGCCAGCAGGGTGGACAGGGGTGGGACTGAAGCTTTCTTT. It codes for CASRVDRGGTEAFF. This sequence joins TRBV28 and TRBJ1-1; 9 bases are a match to TRBD1. CDR1 MDHEN and CDR2 SYDVKM come from the germline V gene. Losses at the gene ends were 6 bases for V and 5 bases for J; bases not matched to a gene: 7. The CDR3 sequence is 14 residues long.

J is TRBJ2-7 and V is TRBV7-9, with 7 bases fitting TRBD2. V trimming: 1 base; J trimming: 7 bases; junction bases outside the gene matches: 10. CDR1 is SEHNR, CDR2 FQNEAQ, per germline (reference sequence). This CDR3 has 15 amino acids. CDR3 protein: CASSLVASGDREQYF. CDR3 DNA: TGTGCCAGCAGCTTAGTGGCTAGCGGAGATCGGGAGCAGTACTTC.

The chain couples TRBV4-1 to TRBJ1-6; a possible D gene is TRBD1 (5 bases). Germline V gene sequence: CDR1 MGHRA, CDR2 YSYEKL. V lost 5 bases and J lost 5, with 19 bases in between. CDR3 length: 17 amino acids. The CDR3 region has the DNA TGCGCCAGCAGCAGAATAGGGGCCGGAGGGGATAATTCACCCCTCCACTTT. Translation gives CASSRIGAGGDNSPLHF.

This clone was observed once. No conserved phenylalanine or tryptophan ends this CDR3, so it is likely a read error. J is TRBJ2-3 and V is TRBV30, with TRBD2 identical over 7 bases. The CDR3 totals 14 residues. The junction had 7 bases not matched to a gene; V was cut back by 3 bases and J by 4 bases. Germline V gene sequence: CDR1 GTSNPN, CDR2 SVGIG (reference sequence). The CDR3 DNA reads TGTGCCTGGAGCAATGGCGGGAGCGCAGATACGCAGTATTCT. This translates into CAWSNGGSADTQYS.

The CDR3 nucleotides read TGTGCCTGGAGTGTATTTGGGACTACAGGAAACACCATATATTTT. As protein: CAWSVFGTTGNTIYF. The chain recombines TRBV30 with TRBJ1-3; D might be TRBD1 (5 bases). Germline CDR1 is GTSNPN and CDR2 is SVGIG (reference sequence). The V and J ends lost 0 bases and 4 bases respectively, with 13 bases between them. This CDR3 has 15 amino acids.

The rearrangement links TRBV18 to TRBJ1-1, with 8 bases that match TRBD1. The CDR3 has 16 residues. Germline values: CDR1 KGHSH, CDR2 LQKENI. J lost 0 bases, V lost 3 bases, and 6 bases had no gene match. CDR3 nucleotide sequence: TGTGCCAGCTCACCTTGGACAGGGAGGGTGAACACTGAAGCTTTCTTT. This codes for CASSPWTGRVNTEAFF.